The rows below give T cell receptor beta chains drawn from one sample of a study of cytomegalovirus exposure and HLA in healthy donors. The repertoire was sequenced with immunoSEQ multiplex PCR; TCRdb's copy has only in-frame clones and lacks some. This table has roughly 150,000 clones, roughly 77% appearing once. The sequenced sample was PBMCs. The receptor source for this set is a woman aged 25 to 39 in good health and CMV-seronegative. The CDR3 runs from the conserved cysteine through the conserved F or W. The D gene is left open where the match is weak. Clone size appears in some rows only: once, few, many, or a class for an expanded clone.

cdr3_aa cdr3_nt v_call clone_size d_call j_call
CASSLQTGHLSTDTQYF TGTGCCAGCAGCTTACAGACAGGGCATTTAAGCACAGATACGCAGTATTTT TRBV13 few TRBD1 TRBJ2-3
CASSIGRLAGTDTQYF TGTGCCAGTAGTATAGGTAGGCTAGCGGGCACAGATACGCAGTATTTT TRBV19 once TRBD2 TRBJ2-3
CASSTHDSRGDGEKLFF TGTGCCAGCAGTACGCATGACTCTCGGGGGGATGGGGAAAAACTGTTTTTT TRBV27 few - TRBJ1-4
CASSLRLGETQYF TGTGCCAGCAGCCTTAGACTTGGAGAGACCCAGTACTTC TRBV9 - - TRBJ2-5
CASSESRGSGANVLTF TGCGCCAGCAGTGAGTCTAGGGGCTCCGGGGCCAACGTCCTGACTTTC TRBV10-2 - - TRBJ2-6
CASSSRGQSYEQYF TGTGCCAGCTCATCACGCGGACAGAGCTACGAGCAGTACTTC TRBV18 - - TRBJ2-7
CASSTGTSGGTNEQFF TGTGCCAGCAGCACCGGGACTAGCGGGGGGACGAATGAGCAGTTCTTC TRBV2 - TRBD2 TRBJ2-1
CASSSAGSRLTYTGELFF TGTGCCAGCTCATCCGCGGGCAGCCGCCTTACTTACACCGGGGAGCTGTTTTTT TRBV18 - - TRBJ2-2
CAWSEGTGGGQPQHF TGTGCCTGGAGTGAAGGTACGGGCGGGGGCCAGCCCCAGCATTTT TRBV30 once - TRBJ1-5
CASSTTGSQETQYF TGTGCCAGTAGTACCACAGGGAGCCAGGAGACCCAGTACTTC TRBV19 - - TRBJ2-5
CASSFPSRAGNTIYF TGTGCCAGCAGTTTCCCCAGCAGGGCTGGAAACACCATATATTTT TRBV28 - - TRBJ1-3
CASSTMAPPWTGELFF TGTGCCAGCAGCACAATGGCTCCCCCTTGGACCGGGGAGCTGTTTTTT TRBV11-2 few - TRBJ2-2
CASTPARSNQPQHF TGTGCCAGCACCCCAGCCAGGAGCAATCAGCCCCAGCATTTT TRBV6-6 - - TRBJ1-5
CAISLGQGYTF TGTGCCATCTCCCTAGGACAGGGCTACACCTTC TRBV7-9 - - TRBJ1-2
CASSLSGQAGYEQYF TGTGCCAGCAGCTTATCTGGACAGGCCGGCTACGAGCAGTACTTC TRBV7-2 - TRBD1 TRBJ2-7
CASSSWGDQPQHF TGTGCCAGCAGTTCTTGGGGCGATCAGCCCCAGCATTTT TRBV6-5 - - TRBJ1-5
CASSIVSGGARDTQYF TGTGCCAGTAGTATAGTTAGCGGGGGGGCGAGAGATACGCAGTATTTT TRBV19 - TRBD2 TRBJ2-3
CASSYLGQGVNTEAFF TGTGCCAGCAGTTACCTTGGACAGGGGGTGAACACTGAAGCTTTCTTT TRBV6-5 - TRBD1 TRBJ1-1
CASSVIGTGGTGELFF TGTGCCAGCAGCGTCATAGGGACAGGGGGCACCGGGGAGCTGTTTTTT TRBV9 - TRBD1 TRBJ2-2
CAIRKDRGTSGNTIYF TGTGCCATCAGAAAGGACAGGGGGACCTCTGGAAACACCATATATTTT TRBV10-3 - TRBD1 TRBJ1-3
CASSGQGQQPQHF TGTGCCAGCAGTGGCCAGGGTCAGCAGCCCCAGCATTTT TRBV6-1 once - TRBJ1-5
CASSVGDSGLYGYTF TGTGCCAGCAGTGTGGGGGACAGTGGGCTGTATGGCTACACCTTC TRBV6-1 - TRBD1 TRBJ1-2
CAWTLPGTPSYEQYF TGTGCCTGGACCCTCCCCGGGACTCCCTCCTACGAGCAGTACTTC TRBV30 - - TRBJ2-7
CASSDLHGNGYTF TGTGCCAGCAGTGACTTACATGGCAATGGCTACACCTTC TRBV6-4 - - TRBJ1-2
CASSQDWPGNEQFF TGCGCCAGCAGCCAAGATTGGCCTGGTAATGAGCAGTTCTTC TRBV4-1 - - TRBJ2-1
CASSLQGAQNIQYF TGTGCCAGCAGCTTGCAGGGCGCACAAAACATTCAGTACTTC TRBV5-4 - - TRBJ2-4
CASRPTVQANTEAFF TGTGCCAGCCGCCCAACTGTCCAGGCGAACACTGAAGCTTTCTTT TRBV19 - - TRBJ1-1
CASSENPGDTYEQYF TGTGCCAGCAGTGAAAACCCGGGAGATACCTACGAGCAGTACTTC TRBV6-1 - - TRBJ2-7
CASSPPVEYGYTF TGTGCCAGCAGTCCACCGGTGGAGTATGGCTACACCTTC TRBV28 - - TRBJ1-2
CASSLWPSGRAAPTTDTQYF TGTGCCAGCAGCTTGTGGCCTAGCGGGAGGGCCGCCCCGACGACAGATACGCAGTATTTT TRBV5-4 - TRBD2 TRBJ2-3
CASRGGQGQNIQYF TGTGCCAGCAGGGGGGGGCAGGGTCAAAACATTCAGTACTTC TRBV2 - - TRBJ2-4
CASSLARQGMYEQYF TGTGCCAGCAGCTTGGCGAGACAGGGGATGTACGAGCAGTACTTC TRBV5-4 once TRBD1 TRBJ2-7
CASSQDPQGQHLNTEAFF TGTGCCAGCAGCCAAGATCCCCAAGGACAGCATCTGAACACTGAAGCTTTCTTT TRBV4-2 few - TRBJ1-1
CASSVGIGGNSGNTIYF TGTGCCAGCAGCGTAGGTATAGGAGGAAACTCTGGAAACACCATATATTTT TRBV9 few - TRBJ1-3
CASSSSTGDTQYF TGTGCCAGCAGCTCCTCTACGGGAGATACGCAGTATTTT TRBV7-9 - - TRBJ2-3
CASSIARASGRAYNEQFF TGTGCCAGTAGTATAGCTCGGGCTAGCGGGAGGGCCTACAATGAGCAGTTCTTC TRBV19 - TRBD2 TRBJ2-1
CASSVGMGTGNQYEQYF TGTGCCAGCAGCGTAGGAATGGGGACAGGGAATCAGTACGAGCAGTACTTC TRBV9 few TRBD1 TRBJ2-7
CASRLGIQGFIETQYF TGTGCCAGCAGACTAGGCATACAGGGGTTTATAGAGACCCAGTACTTC TRBV27 - TRBD1 TRBJ2-5
CAWSAGTGNQPQHF TGTGCCTGGAGTGCCGGGACAGGGAATCAGCCCCAGCATTTT TRBV30 - TRBD1 TRBJ1-5
CASYWTGGGNVLGELFF TGTGCCAGCTACTGGACAGGGGGCGGTAATGTGTTGGGGGAGCTGTTTTTT TRBV7-8 - TRBD1 TRBJ2-2
CASSVRTIADTQYF TGTGCCAGCAGTGTCCGAACTATAGCAGATACGCAGTATTTT TRBV2 - - TRBJ2-3
CASSPRGGAGNTIYF TGTGCCAGCAGCCCCCGGGGGGGGGCAGGGAACACCATATATTTT TRBV7-9 - - TRBJ1-3
CASSLVSSGGGNTIYF TGTGCCAGCAGCTTAGTATCCTCTGGGGGCGGAAACACCATATATTTT TRBV7-2 few - TRBJ1-3
CASSLLRGRTNTGELFF TGTGCCAGCAGCTTATTAAGGGGCCGAACGAACACCGGGGAGCTGTTTTTT TRBV7-2 - - TRBJ2-2
CASSWDRGCSYTF TGTGCCAGCAGTTGGGACAGGGGGTGTAGCTACACCTTC TRBV28 - TRBD1 TRBJ1-2
CASSFLQGGPHF TGTGCCAGCAGTTTCTTGCAGGGAGGACCGCATTTT TRBV28 - - TRBJ1-5
CASSSPGRYTEAFF TGTGCCAGCAGCAGCCCTGGGAGGTACACTGAAGCTTTCTTT TRBV6-1 - - TRBJ1-1
CASSLGQGEGSYNSPLHF TGCGCCAGCAGTCTCGGACAGGGGGAAGGATCCTATAATTCACCCCTCCACTTT TRBV10-2 - TRBD1 TRBJ1-6
CASSLGLFKDQETQYF TGCGCCAGCAGCTTAGGACTATTCAAAGACCAAGAGACCCAGTACTTC TRBV5-1 few - TRBJ2-5
CASSFPRGAGVLDTQYF TGTGCCAGCAGTTTCCCACGGGGAGCGGGAGTGTTAGATACGCAGTATTTT TRBV28 - TRBD2 TRBJ2-3
CASSTTQGMNEKLFF TGTGCCAGTAGTACAACCCAGGGAATGAATGAAAAACTGTTTTTT TRBV19 few - TRBJ1-4
CASSHGDWEKLFF TGTGCCAGTAGTCACGGGGATTGGGAAAAACTGTTTTTT TRBV19 once - TRBJ1-4
CASSVNGGLSGNTIYF TGCGCCAGCAGCGTTAACGGGGGGCTATCTGGAAACACCATATATTTT TRBV5-1 - - TRBJ1-3
CASSFEWGPYNEQFF TGCGCCAGCAGCTTCGAGTGGGGGCCCTACAATGAGCAGTTCTTC TRBV5-1 - - TRBJ2-1
CATSQGGNTGELFF TGTGCCACCTCTCAAGGGGGGAACACCGGGGAGCTGTTTTTT TRBV19 - - TRBJ2-2
CASSFPQERTNYGYTF TGTGCCAGCAGCTTCCCACAGGAACGGACTAACTATGGCTACACCTTC TRBV7-3 - - TRBJ1-2
CASSLGTGGWETQYF TGTGCCAGCAGCCTAGGGACAGGGGGCTGGGAGACCCAGTACTTC TRBV7-8 - TRBD1 TRBJ2-5